The 7 T cell receptor beta chains in this list originate from one sample, sequenced in a study of blood T cell repertoires in COVID-19. TCRdb keeps only in-frame clones here, not all; method: immunoSEQ multiplex PCR. In the table there are roughly 380,000 clones, around 91% of which are singletons. The source material was peripheral blood. These receptor sequences come from a middle-aged woman with COVID-19, enrolled during active disease.

The rearrangement joins TRBV5-8 to TRBJ1-4; D ambiguous. From germline, CDR1 is SGHTS and CDR2 YDEGEE. The V end lost 0 bases, the J end lost 8 bases, and 20 bases lay between the germline ends. This CDR3 has 17 amino acids. The CDR3 DNA follows: TGTGCCAGCAGCTTGGGGCCGCTAGAGTTCAGGAGGGAAAAACTGTTTTTT. Its translation: CASSLGPLEFRREKLFF. Drawing the rest from reference TRBV5-8 and TRBJ1-4, the complete variable domain is EAGVTQSPTHLIKTRGQQATLRCSPISGHTSVYWYQQALGLGLQFLLWYDEGEERNRGNFPPRFSGRQFPNYSSELNVNALELEDSALYLCASSLGPLEFRREKLFFGSGTQLSVL.

This clone was counted a few times. The chain couples TRBV4-3 to TRBJ1-2; TRBD1 agrees at 10 bases. The CDR3 totals 15 residues. Trimming removed 1 base from V and 5 bases from J; junction bases left unmatched: 4. CDR1 is LGHNA and CDR2 is YSLEER in the germline V gene. CDR3 in DNA: TGCGCCAGCAGCCAAGTGGACAGGGGGACATATGGCTACACCTTC. As protein: CASSQVDRGTYGYTF.

The J gene is TRBJ1-6, the V gene TRBV2, with a tentative D call TRBD1 (5 bases). V lost 7 bases, J lost 6 bases, and 10 bases lay in between. The germline V gene encodes CDR1 SNHLY and CDR2 FYNNEI. The CDR3 length is 13 residues. CDR3 nucleotide sequence: TGTGCCAGCATACGGCAGGGTAATTCACCCCTCCACTTT. This gives the protein CASIRQGNSPLHF.

The V and J genes are TRBV7-3 and TRBJ2-3, with TRBD1 matching over 11 bases. The V gene end was trimmed by 5 bases and the J gene end by 1 base; junction bases not matched to a gene: 2. Per germline, CDR1 SGHTA and CDR2 FQGTGA. The CDR3 length is 15 residues. DNA of the CDR3: TGTGCCAGCAGCGCGGACAGGGGGCGCACAGATACGCAGTATTTT. It specifies CASSADRGRTDTQYF. Using reference TRBV7-3 and TRBJ2-3 for the parts outside the CDR3, the full variable domain is GAGVSQTPSNKVTEKGKYVELRCDPISGHTALYWYRQSLGQGPEFLIYFQGTGAADDSGLPNDRFFAVRPEGSVSTLKIQRTERGDSAVYLCASSADRGRTDTQYFGPGTRLTVL.

This clone was detected once. This sequence joins TRBV24-1 and TRBJ2-3; 15 nucleotides match TRBD2. This CDR3 has 17 amino acids. V shed 3 bases and J 5 bases; nucleotides not matched to a gene: 5. Germline V gives CDR1 KGHDR, CDR2 SFDVKD. The CDR3 bases are TGTGCCACCAGTGATCCCGGACTAGCGGGGGGGCAAGATACGCAGTATTTT. Its protein product is CATSDPGLAGGQDTQYF.

J is TRBJ2-4 and V is TRBV6-6, with 10 bases that match TRBD1. V was pared by 6 bases and J by 7 bases, with 6 bases of the junction left unmatched. Looked up from germline, CDR1 is MNHNY and CDR2 is SVGAGI (reference sequence). This CDR3 contains 14 residues. CDR3 protein: CASSARTGGNIQYF. For the CDR3, the DNA is TGTGCCAGCAGCGCCAGGACAGGGGGGAACATTCAGTACTTC.

V and J are TRBV6-4 and TRBJ1-2, with D perhaps TRBD1 (6 bases). CDR3 length: 14 amino acids. Trimming cost V 2 bases and J 8 bases, with 15 bases left between them. Germline V lookup: CDR1 MRHNA, CDR2 SNTAGT. CDR3 bases: TGTGCCAGCAGTGACCGTGATGGGGGCCGCGGCTACACCTTC. It specifies CASSDRDGGRGYTF.